This is a list of T cell receptor beta chains from one sample in a study of cytomegalovirus exposure and HLA in healthy donors. Sequencing was performed with immunoSEQ multiplex PCR; in TCRdb, only in-frame clones are kept and a portion is missing. The sample comprises under 200,000 clones, 80% to 90% of which are singletons, and 5% to 7% rests with the top ten. The sequencing sample was made of PBMCs. These receptors came from a woman in her 30s in good health and CMV-seronegative. The CDR3 runs from the conserved cysteine through the conserved F or W. A D gene is named only where the DNA matches it firmly. Size values are once, few and many counts, or a class for expanded clones, and some rows have none.

clone size | J gene | V gene | D gene | CDR3 protein | CDR3 DNA
once | TRBJ2-7 | TRBV27 | . | CASSLATTGTGYEQYF | TGTGCCAGCAGCCTCGCTACCACCGGGACCGGCTACGAGCAGTACTTC
. | TRBJ1-2 | TRBV6-6 | . | CASRSGDYGYTF | TGTGCCAGCAGATCTGGGGACTATGGCTACACCTTC
many | TRBJ1-4 | TRBV25-1 | . | CASSEVGLNEKLFF | TGTGCCAGCAGTGAAGTGGGCCTAAATGAAAAACTGTTTTTT
. | TRBJ2-1 | TRBV5-1 | TRBD2 | CASSYLGLAGGPDHNEQFF | TGCGCCAGCAGCTACCTAGGACTAGCGGGGGGTCCCGACCACAATGAGCAGTTCTTC
. | TRBJ2-5 | TRBV15 | . | CATSRNRVWETQYF | TGTGCCACCAGCAGAAACAGGGTGTGGGAGACCCAGTACTTC
once | TRBJ2-1 | TRBV9 | TRBD2 | CASSIERGWGEQFF | TGTGCCAGCAGCATTGAGCGGGGGTGGGGCGAGCAGTTCTTC
. | TRBJ2-3 | TRBV29-1 | . | CSVVAGSTDTQYF | TGCAGCGTTGTAGCCGGAAGCACAGATACGCAGTATTTT
. | TRBJ2-4 | TRBV19 | TRBD2 | CASSAPGLAGGEDIQYF | TGTGCCAGTAGTGCCCCCGGACTAGCGGGAGGGGAAGACATTCAGTACTTC
. | TRBJ1-4 | TRBV4-3 | TRBD1 | CASSQDSGGGGKLFF | TGCGCCAGCAGCCAAGACTCAGGGGGCGGCGGAAAACTGTTTTTT
. | TRBJ1-1 | TRBV4-2 | TRBD1 | CASSRQNRDSEAFF | TGTGCCAGCAGCCGACAAAACCGGGACAGTGAAGCTTTCTTT
once | TRBJ2-7 | TRBV20-1 | . | CSAVDGYEQYF | TGCAGTGCAGTGGACGGTTACGAGCAGTACTTC
. | TRBJ2-3 | TRBV2 | TRBD2 | CASSLGLAGGTDTQYF | TGTGCCAGCAGCCTCGGACTAGCGGGGGGTACAGATACGCAGTATTTT
. | TRBJ1-2 | TRBV25-1 | . | CASGGQRDGYTF | TGTGCCAGCGGAGGACAGAGAGATGGCTACACCTTC
. | TRBJ1-5 | TRBV9 | . | CASSSPGPQHF | TGTGCCAGCAGCTCTCCTGGGCCCCAGCATTTT
. | TRBJ1-4 | TRBV15 | TRBD1 | CATSRLRQGGEKLFF | TGTGCCACCAGCAGACTCAGGCAGGGGGGTGAAAAACTGTTTTTT
. | TRBJ2-5 | TRBV6-5 | . | CASRNGQSQETQYF | TGTGCCAGCAGAAACGGACAGTCGCAAGAGACCCAGTACTTC
. | TRBJ2-3 | TRBV27 | . | CASSFMDGDTQYF | TGTGCCAGCAGTTTTATGGACGGAGATACGCAGTATTTT
once | TRBJ1-2 | TRBV2 | . | CASTPFDGRYGYTF | TGTGCCAGCACTCCGTTTGACGGACGCTATGGCTACACCTTC
. | TRBJ2-2 | TRBV16 | . | CASSQTRLDTGELFF | TGTGCCAGCAGCCAAACCCGACTAGACACCGGGGAGCTGTTTTTT
few | TRBJ1-5 | TRBV21-1 | . | CASSKEGRAANQPQHF | TGTGCCAGCAGCAAAGAGGGCAGGGCAGCAAATCAGCCCCAGCATTTT
. | TRBJ2-5 | TRBV19 | . | CASSTAPSGQEETQYF | TGTGCCAGTAGTACGGCCCCCTCTGGGCAAGAAGAGACCCAGTACTTC
once | TRBJ1-4 | TRBV12-5 | TRBD1 | CASGLVGTGNEKLFF | TGTGCTAGTGGTTTGGTAGGGACAGGGAATGAAAAACTGTTTTTT
. | TRBJ1-5 | TRBV4-1 | . | CASSQGGQPQHF | TGCGCCAGCAGCCAAGGTGGTCAGCCCCAGCATTTT
. | TRBJ2-5 | TRBV9 | . | CASSAGLQGTQYF | TGTGCCAGCAGCGCCGGCTTACAGGGCACCCAGTACTTC
. | TRBJ2-3 | TRBV4-2 | . | CASSQAERGTDTQYF | TGTGCCAGCAGCCAAGCGGAGCGGGGCACAGATACGCAGTATTTT
. | TRBJ1-2 | TRBV4-3 | . | CASSQDRGGTYGYTF | TGCGCCAGCAGCCAAGACAGGGGCGGCACCTATGGCTACACCTTC
. | TRBJ2-5 | TRBV7-8 | . | CASSILRETQYF | TGTGCCAGCAGCATACTGAGGGAGACCCAGTACTTC
. | TRBJ2-1 | TRBV7-3 | TRBD2 | CASSLTGTSGRDEQFF | TGTGCCAGCAGCTTAACAGGGACTAGCGGGAGGGATGAGCAGTTCTTC
. | TRBJ2-7 | TRBV2 | TRBD2 | CATIGTSGRREQYF | TGTGCCACCATAGGGACTAGCGGGAGGAGAGAGCAGTACTTC
. | TRBJ1-2 | TRBV6-6 | . | CASSPRGGDGYTF | TGTGCCAGCAGCCCTAGGGGGGGCGATGGCTACACCTTC
. | TRBJ2-7 | TRBV4-2 | TRBD2 | CASSHGLAGQGPTYEQYF | TGTGCCAGCAGCCACGGACTAGCGGGACAAGGACCAACCTACGAGCAGTACTTC
. | TRBJ2-7 | TRBV7-2 | . | CASSTGGEQYF | TGTGCCAGCAGCACTGGTGGCGAGCAGTACTTC
once | TRBJ1-1 | TRBV4-1 | . | CASSQDVAAYEAFF | TGCGCCAGCAGCCAAGATGTGGCCGCATATGAAGCTTTCTTT
few | TRBJ1-5 | TRBV6-1 | TRBD1 | CASSEQGVSSNQPQHF | TGTGCCAGCAGTGAACAGGGGGTATCCAGCAATCAGCCCCAGCATTTT
. | TRBJ1-6 | TRBV18 | . | CASSQDRGSPLHF | TGTGCCAGCTCGCAAGACAGAGGTTCACCCCTCCACTTT
. | TRBJ1-1 | TRBV27 | . | CASSLSGAGLNTEAFF | TGTGCCAGCAGTTTATCGGGGGCAGGGCTGAACACTGAAGCTTTCTTT
. | TRBJ2-1 | TRBV7-9 | . | CASSLQRQASYNEQFF | TGTGCCAGCAGCTTACAGAGACAGGCTTCCTACAATGAGCAGTTCTTC
. | TRBJ1-6 | TRBV7-9 | . | CASSAQINSPLHF | TGTGCCAGCAGCGCCCAGATAAATTCACCCCTCCACTTT
. | TRBJ2-7 | TRBV5-1 | TRBD2 | CASSRSGEEQYF | TGCGCCAGCAGCCGTAGCGGGGAGGAGCAGTACTTC
. | TRBJ2-5 | TRBV27 | TRBD1 | CASSWTGDQETQYF | TGTGCCAGCAGTTGGACAGGAGATCAAGAGACCCAGTACTTC
. | TRBJ1-5 | TRBV5-6 | . | CASSLGAGGGQPQHF | TGTGCCAGCAGCTTGGGGGCGGGCGGCGGTCAGCCCCAGCATTTT
. | TRBJ2-7 | TRBV9 | . | CASSTDGSSYEQYF | TGTGCCAGCAGCACGGACGGAAGCTCCTACGAGCAGTACTTC
. | TRBJ2-5 | TRBV7-9 | TRBD1 | CASSPRQGRSRETQYF | TGTGCCAGCAGCCCAAGACAGGGGCGCTCCCGAGAGACCCAGTACTTC
. | TRBJ2-2 | TRBV4-3 | . | CASSQVAGPRGGELFF | TGCGCCAGCAGCCAAGTGGCAGGCCCACGTGGCGGGGAGCTGTTTTTT
. | TRBJ1-1 | TRBV5-6 | . | CASSLWSGGFTEAFF | TGTGCCAGCAGCTTGTGGTCGGGGGGCTTCACTGAAGCTTTCTTT
. | TRBJ1-1 | TRBV7-8 | . | CASSFFRGEAFF | TGTGCCAGCAGCTTCTTCAGGGGTGAAGCTTTCTTT
. | TRBJ2-1 | TRBV6-5 | TRBD2 | CATSGASGKYNEQFF | TGTGCCACCTCGGGGGCTAGCGGGAAGTACAATGAGCAGTTCTTC
once | TRBJ2-7 | TRBV11-1 | TRBD1 | CASSLSGQGYEQYF | TGTGCCAGCAGCTTATCTGGACAGGGCTACGAGCAGTACTTC
. | TRBJ1-2 | TRBV19 | TRBD1 | CASTPDRTTYYGYTF | TGTGCCAGTACCCCGGACAGGACGACCTACTATGGCTACACCTTC
. | TRBJ2-7 | TRBV5-4 | . | CASSLVGPGEQYF | TGTGCCAGCAGCTTGGTGGGACCTGGCGAGCAGTACTTC
. | TRBJ1-6 | TRBV6-6 | . | CASSYILGRHSTPLHF | TGTGCCAGCAGTTACATCCTAGGGCGACACAGCACACCCCTCCACTTT